This is a list of T cell receptor beta chains from one sample in a study of control samples from healthy donors and cancer patients. Sequencing used immunoSEQ multiplex PCR; TCRdb keeps in-frame clones, though not all of them. The sample holds tens of thousands of clones, around nine tenths seen once. Input material: PBMCs. The receptors stem from a woman aged 45-60 years with colorectal cancer. The CDR3 runs from the conserved cysteine through the conserved F or W. A D gene is named only where the DNA matches it firmly. Clone size is stated in some rows and not others, as once, few, many or a class when expanded.

D	V	J	size	DNA	CDR3
.	TRBV6-5	TRBJ1-2	.	TGTGCCAGCAGGGTAGCAGTGAGCTATGGCTACACCTTC	CASRVAVSYGYTF
.	TRBV18	TRBJ1-6	.	TGTGCCAGCTCACCCGGCGCAGGCGGTAATTCACCCCTCCACTTT	CASSPGAGGNSPLHF
TRBD1	TRBV9	TRBJ1-1	.	TGTGCCAGCAGCGCACCTTACAGGGGCACTGAAGCTTTCTTT	CASSAPYRGTEAFF
.	TRBV12-3/TRBV12-4	TRBJ2-5	.	TGTGCCAGCAGTTTCTTGGAGACCCAGTACTTC	CASSFLETQYF
TRBD2	TRBV28	TRBJ2-3	.	TGTGCCAGCAGAGCGGGGGGGCGCACAGATACGCAGTATTTT	CASRAGGRTDTQYF
TRBD1	TRBV28	TRBJ1-2	.	TGTGCCAGCAGACGGGACAGCTATGGCTACACCTTC	CASRRDSYGYTF
.	TRBV5-1	TRBJ1-4	.	TGCGCCAGCAGCTTGCAGTTTAATGAAAAACTGTTTTTT	CASSLQFNEKLFF
TRBD1	TRBV5-1	TRBJ1-4	.	TGCGCCAGCAGCCCCGGACAGGGTGATGAAAAACTGTTTTTT	CASSPGQGDEKLFF
TRBD1	TRBV12-3/TRBV12-4	TRBJ1-2	.	TGTGCCAGCAGTTTAACAGGGGCCTATGGCTACACCTTC	CASSLTGAYGYTF
TRBD1	TRBV5-1	TRBJ1-2	.	TGCGCCAGCAGCTTGGACACTCACAGGGGGCGCGAGTATGGCTACACCTTC	CASSLDTHRGREYGYTF
.	TRBV28	TRBJ1-4	.	TGTGCCAGCAGTCCCACCCTGGGGGTTTTTGAAAAACTGTTTTTT	CASSPTLGVFEKLFF
.	TRBV7-3	TRBJ2-5	.	TGTGCCAGCAGCCCGGTGGGAGAGACCCAGTACTTC	CASSPVGETQYF
.	TRBV2	TRBJ2-1	.	TGTGCCAGCGCCCAGGGGTTTTTTTACAATGAGCAGTTCTTC	CASAQGFFYNEQFF
TRBD1	TRBV15	TRBJ1-3	once	TGTGCCACCAGCAAAGGGGGGGGACAGGGAGGAAACACCATATATTTT	CATSKGGGQGGNTIYF